These T cell receptor beta chains were read from a single sample in a study of Graves' ophthalmopathy and Graves' hyperthyroidism. TCRdb re-analysed the multiplex PCR reads in MiXCR, keeping a single row per CDR3 protein. The table has over a million distinct CDR3 sequences, less than 45% seen once. What was sequenced was peripheral blood or thyroid tissue (not recorded which). All receptors derive from an adult man with Graves' hyperthyroidism. Each CDR3 is given with its conserved first and last residue. Each record gives: J gene, clone size, V gene, D gene, CDR3 DNA, CDR3 protein. A D gene is named only where the DNA matches it firmly. Some rows mark clone size as missing; the rest say once, few, many or name a class of expanded clone.

TRBJ2-7 once TRBV5-5 TRBD2 TGTGCCAGCAGCTTGGGACTAGCGTTTGACGAGCAGTACTTC CASSLGLAFDEQYF
TRBJ1-6 many TRBV7-9 NA TGTGCCAGCAGCTTAGTTAGTAAGGATTCACCCCTCCACTTT CASSLVSKDSPLHF
TRBJ2-5 few TRBV9 NA TGTGCCAGCAGCACCTCGTCGGGGGTTCTGGGAGAGACCCAGTACTTC CASSTSSGVLGETQYF
TRBJ2-5 NA TRBV10-2 TRBD2 TGCGCCAGCAGTGCCGGACTAGCGGGAGGTAAACAAGAGACCCAGTACTTC CASSAGLAGGKQETQYF
TRBJ1-3 NA TRBV7-8 TRBD1 TGTGCCGGCAGCTTAGCAGGACAGGGCGGAAACACCATATATTTT CAGSLAGQGGNTIYF
TRBJ2-5 many TRBV20-1 NA TGCAGTGCCCATTCTGGTCGTCTCAGGGCCGAGCTTGTGACCCAGTACTTC CSAHSGRLRAELVTQYF
TRBJ2-2 many TRBV12-3/TRBV12-4 TRBD2 TGTGCCAGCAGCTTAGGGACTAGCACCGGGGAGCTGTTTTTT CASSLGTSTGELFF
TRBJ2-5 NA TRBV7-2 NA TGTGCCAGTCGAAAGGTGGGGCAAGAGACCCAGTACTTC CASRKVGQETQYF
TRBJ2-2 NA TRBV12-3/TRBV12-4 NA TGTGCCAGCAGCCAAGCCCGGGGCAGGTCGAACACCGGGGAGCTGTTTTTT CASSQARGRSNTGELFF
TRBJ2-7 NA TRBV29-1 TRBD2 TGCAGCGTAGATTCCGGGACTAGCGGGACTACCGGCTACGAGCAGTACTTC CSVDSGTSGTTGYEQYF
TRBJ2-7 many TRBV4-2 NA TGTGCCAGCAGCCAAGAGGGCATCGGGACCGCCTACGAGCAGTACTTC CASSQEGIGTAYEQYF